This TCR beta chain was observed in a study of blood T cells in healthy people across ages. A sample-barcoded 5' primer and a J-beta primer mix were used in a second PCR of about 7 to 12 cycles. TCRdb called the 5' RACE reads again in MiXCR, with one record for every CDR3 protein. The sample shows more than 650,000 distinct CDR3 sequences, about a quarter of them seen only once. Between the trimmed V and J ends, which lost 7 bases and 1 base, there was a span of 14 bases. The CDR3 is made up of 15 amino acids. The germline V gene has CDR1 SNHLY and CDR2 FYNNEI. The same sample was also studied in work on T cells of mothers and their children.

The genes are TRBV2 and TRBJ1-5; no clear D gene. Sequenced: blood. This TCR came from a boy between 5 and 17 years old in good health. As DNA, the CDR3 is TGTGCCAGCACTGCTCAAGGGAGGAGCAATCAGCCCCAGCATTTT. Translated: CASTAQGRSNQPQHF.